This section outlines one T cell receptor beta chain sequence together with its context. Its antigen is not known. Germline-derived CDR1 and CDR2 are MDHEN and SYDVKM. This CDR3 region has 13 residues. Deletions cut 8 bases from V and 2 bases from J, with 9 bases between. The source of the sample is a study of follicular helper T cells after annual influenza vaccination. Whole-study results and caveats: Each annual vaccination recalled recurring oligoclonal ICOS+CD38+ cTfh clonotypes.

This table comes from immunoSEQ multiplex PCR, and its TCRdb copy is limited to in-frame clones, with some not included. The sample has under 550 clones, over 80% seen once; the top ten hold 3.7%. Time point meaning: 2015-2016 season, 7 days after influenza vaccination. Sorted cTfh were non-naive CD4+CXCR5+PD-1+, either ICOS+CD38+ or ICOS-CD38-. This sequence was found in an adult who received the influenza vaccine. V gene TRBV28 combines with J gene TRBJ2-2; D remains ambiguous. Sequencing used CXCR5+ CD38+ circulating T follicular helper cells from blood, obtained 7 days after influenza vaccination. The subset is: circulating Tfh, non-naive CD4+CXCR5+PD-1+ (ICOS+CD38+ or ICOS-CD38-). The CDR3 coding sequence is TGTGCCAGCGAGCACCATAACACCGGGGAGCTGTTTTTT. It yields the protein CASEHHNTGELFF.